This TCR beta chain is from a study of T cell repertoires in cytomegalovirus infection. Study findings and constraints: Ex vivo, HLA-C-restricted CMV-specific TCR beta clonotypes prevailed over the rest of the response.

This clonotype was picked up a small number of times. The antigen is not known. Germline CDR1 is WNHNN and CDR2 is SYGVQD (reference sequence). The CDR3 has 13 residues. Trimming cost V 5 bases and J 5 bases, with 12 bases left between them. One entry per CDR3 protein results from TCRdb running MiXCR on the reads. The data contain hundreds of thousands of distinct CDR3 sequences, more than 20% of them singletons. This receptor was obtained from a human donor in good health (CMV status not recorded). Some clones in this sample may be carry-over from other donors' samples. The source material was CD8+ T cells from PBMCs. The V call is TRBV10-1, the J call TRBJ2-5, with D unclear. The CDR3 loop reads CASSRKEWETQYF. In DNA, the CDR3 is TGCGCCAGCAGTAGAAAGGAATGGGAGACCCAGTACTTC.